One sample yielded the 21 T cell receptor beta chains listed below, sequenced in a study of a mutant IDH1 vaccine in newly diagnosed glioma. Method: immunoSEQ multiplex PCR; TCRdb's copy keeps in-frame clones and lacks some. The table includes some 67,000 clones, 83% detected once. The sample's time point: baseline, week 1 (first vaccination visit). As to treatment: pre-vaccination baseline after standard-of-care therapy. Sequences were derived from peripheral blood mononuclear cells (PBMCs), sampled from a glioma patient treated with radiotherapy, temozolomide or both. Every receptor here comes from a woman under 30 with glioma. Some clones in this sample may be carry-over from other donors' samples.

The chain combines TRBV10-3 with TRBJ2-2, with 10 bases aligning to TRBD2. The CDR3 runs to 15 residues. Per the germline V gene, CDR1 is ENHRY and CDR2 is SYGVKD. J gave up 1 base and V 8 bases, and 4 bases lay outside the gene matches. CDR3 in amino acids: CAIDPSGGNTGELFF. DNA for the CDR3: TGTGCCATCGACCCTAGCGGGGGGAACACCGGGGAGCTGTTTTTT.

This sequence joins TRBV23-1 and TRBJ1-1, with TRBD1 identical over 7 bases. TRBV23-1 is classed as an ORF, of uncertain function. This CDR3 is 14 amino acids long. The V segment lost 8 bases and the J segment 4 bases; nucleotides outside the gene matches: 10. CDR3 residues: CASGKRGRGTEAFF. The CDR3 DNA reads as TGCGCCAGCGGGAAGAGGGGGCGAGGCACTGAAGCTTTCTTT.

This chain connects TRBV5-4 to TRBJ1-2, with a possible D match to TRBD1 (6 bases). V gave up 7 bases and J gave up 8 bases, with 27 bases separating them. The CDR3 contains 16 residues. Germline V gene sequence: CDR1 SGHNT, CDR2 YYREEE (reference sequence). The CDR3 here is CASRIRGAAGMGGYTF. The CDR3 nucleotides read TGTGCCAGCCGCATAAGGGGGGCCGCGGGGATGGGCGGCTACACCTTC.

V gene TRBV7-2 combines with J gene TRBJ1-5; 7 bases map to TRBD1. This CDR3 region has 14 residues. CDR1 and CDR2 (germline): SGHTA, FQGNSA. V was clipped by 4 bases and J by 4 bases; unmatched bases: 4. CDR3 sequence (DNA): TGTGCCAGCAGCTCCCGACAGGGAAATCAGCCCCAGCATTTT. Translating it yields CASSSRQGNQPQHF.

This sequence joins TRBV12-5 and TRBJ2-7; D perhaps matches TRBD1 (5 bases). Looked up from germline, CDR1 is LGHNT and CDR2 is FRNRAP. The CDR3 runs 13 residues. V shed 5 bases and J shed 3 bases, with 11 bases lying between them. The CDR3 DNA follows: TGTGCTAGTGGTCCCCCCCAGGGCTACGAGCAGTACTTC. As protein: CASGPPQGYEQYF.

The rearrangement joins TRBV28 to TRBJ2-7; TRBD2 aligns across 8 bases. There are 15 residues in the CDR3. The V gene's germline CDR1 is MDHEN and CDR2 SYDVKM. With V trimmed by 11 bases and J by 4 bases, 16 bases remained unmatched. The CDR3 coding sequence is TGTGCCCGCTCAGGGCCAGCGGGAGATAAGTACGAGCAGTACTTC. This codes for CARSGPAGDKYEQYF.

V gene TRBV11-3 combines with J gene TRBJ1-1; D remains ambiguous. Germline lookup yields CDR1 SGHNT and CDR2 YENEEA. Trimming removed 0 bases at V and 4 bases at J, with 9 bases between. The length of the CDR3 is 14 residues. CDR3 residues: CASSLDEVSTEAFF. In DNA form, the CDR3 reads TGTGCCAGCAGCTTAGATGAAGTCAGCACTGAAGCTTTCTTT.

V is TRBV7-9 and J is TRBJ2-2; D possibly corresponds to TRBD1 (6 bases). Trimming left V 5 bases short and J 5 bases short, with 12 bases between. The CDR3 is made up of 14 amino acids. Germline CDR1 reads SEHNR; CDR2 reads FQNEAQ (reference sequence). The CDR3 here is CASSPITGTGELFF. DNA for the CDR3: TGTGCCAGCAGCCCGATTACAGGGACCGGGGAGCTGTTTTTT.

CDR3 sequence (DNA): TGTGCCAGCAGCGCTCCTGGTGGAAACACCATATATTTT. As protein: CASSAPGGNTIYF. The chain is built from TRBV2 and TRBJ1-3; D call uncertain. V lost 6 bases and J 3 bases, leaving 9 bases between the germline ends. Germline CDR1 is SNHLY and CDR2 is FYNNEI. The CDR3 runs 13 residues.

The rearrangement joins TRBV10-2 to TRBJ1-2; TRBD1 is a possible D gene (6 bases). Trimming shortened V by 8 bases and J by 4 bases, and 14 bases separated the two germline ends. Looked up from germline, CDR1 is WSHSY and CDR2 is SAAADI. The CDR3 runs 13 residues. The CDR3, as DNA: TGCGCCAGCTCAACGGGGGGCTTCTATGGCTACACCTTC. This gives the protein CASSTGGFYGYTF.

The chain couples TRBV9 to TRBJ1-4; D gene ambiguous. From germline, CDR1 is SGDLS and CDR2 YYNGEE. There are 16 residues in the CDR3. The germline V and J ends were trimmed by 3 bases and 0 bases, with 12 bases remaining between them. CDR3 in amino acids: CASSAQSHPTNEKLFF. CDR3 bases: TGTGCCAGCAGCGCACAGAGTCATCCAACTAATGAAAAACTGTTTTTT. The entire variable domain, with the rest obtained from reference TRBV9 and TRBJ1-4, is as follows: DSGVTQTPKHLITATGQRVTLRCSPRSGDLSVYWYQQSLDQGLQFLIQYYNGEERAKGNILERFSAQQFPDLHSELNLSSLELGDSALYFCASSAQSHPTNEKLFFGSGTQLSVL.

This clone was seen a single time. The chain employs TRBV25-1 and TRBJ2-1; D is uncertain. Germline V gives CDR1 MGHDK, CDR2 SYGVNS. V lost 6 bases and J lost 9, with 15 bases in between. This CDR3 spans 13 amino acids. The CDR3 spells CASSNTQRGEQFF. The CDR3 nucleotides read TGTGCCAGCAGCAACACCCAACGAGGTGAGCAGTTCTTC.

The chain employs TRBV15 and TRBJ1-2, with no clear D. Trimming shortened V by 1 base and J by 4 bases, and 13 bases separated the two germline ends. This CDR3 is built from 15 residues. In germline, CDR1 is LNHNV, CDR2 YYDKDF (reference sequence). CDR3: CATSRAVSTLYGYTF. The CDR3 DNA reads TGTGCCACCAGCAGAGCTGTCTCGACCCTCTATGGCTACACCTTC.

The V call is TRBV28, the J call TRBJ2-7, with unresolved D. Deletions cut 5 bases from V and 2 bases from J, with 4 bases between. The CDR3 length is 11 residues. Germline values: CDR1 MDHEN, CDR2 SYDVKM. The CDR3 nucleotides are TGTGCCAGCAGTGAGACCTACGAGCAGTACTTC. Translation gives CASSETYEQYF. Full variable domain (missing parts from reference TRBV28 and TRBJ2-7): DVKVTQSSRYLVKRTGEKVFLECVQDMDHENMFWYRQDPGLGLRLIYFSYDVKMKEKGDIPEGYSVSREKKERFSLILESASTNQTSMYLCASSETYEQYFGPGTRLTVT.

The rearrangement links TRBV30 to TRBJ2-1; maybe TRBD1 (5 bases). The CDR3 is made up of 13 amino acids. Germline lookup yields CDR1 GTSNPN and CDR2 SVGIG (reference sequence). Trimming cost V 3 bases and J 7 bases, with 13 bases left between them. CDR3 nucleotides: TGTGCCTGGAGGGCAATAGGGGATAATGAGCAGTTCTTC. Its translation: CAWRAIGDNEQFF.

The J gene is TRBJ1-1, the V gene TRBV19; no firm D call. CDR1 LNHDA and CDR2 SQIVND come from the germline V gene (reference sequence). CDR3 length: 15 amino acids. The V and J ends lost 2 bases and 6 bases respectively, with 16 bases between them. CDR3 DNA sequence: TGTGCCAGTAGTATATCGGCCCCGGGGAGGGCTGAAGCTTTCTTT. Amino acids: CASSISAPGRAEAFF.

This clone came up once. The chain is built from TRBV5-4 and TRBJ2-7, with D possibly TRBD1 on 6 matching bases. Germline V gene data show CDR1 as SGHNT and CDR2 as YYREEE (reference sequence). The CDR3 is 14 amino acids. The germline V and J ends were trimmed by 2 bases and 3 bases, with 12 bases remaining between them. CDR3: CASSLSGAGYEQYF. CDR3 DNA sequence: TGTGCCAGCAGCTTATCAGGGGCCGGCTACGAGCAGTACTTC.

The chain joins TRBV19 to TRBJ2-7; D unresolved. Trimming removed 4 bases from V and 6 bases from J, with 13 bases in between. Germline CDR1 is LNHDA and CDR2 is SQIVND (reference sequence). The CDR3 is made up of 13 amino acids. The DNA of the CDR3 is TGTGCCAGTAGTACTAACCAAGTTTCCGAGCAGTACTTC. Protein: CASSTNQVSEQYF.

The chain carries TRBV12-5 and TRBJ2-1; 8 nucleotides agree with TRBD2. Germline lookup yields CDR1 LGHNT and CDR2 FRNRAP. The CDR3 extends over 13 amino acids. The V gene end was trimmed by 6 bases and the J gene end by 6 bases; junction bases not matched to a gene: 4. The CDR3 DNA reads TGTGCTAGTGGGCTGGGACTAGTCAATGAGCAGTTCTTC. Its translation is CASGLGLVNEQFF.

CDR3 loop: CASSLWGGASTEAFF. The CDR3 DNA reads as TGTGCCAGCAGCTTATGGGGGGGCGCGAGCACTGAAGCTTTCTTT. The rearrangement links TRBV13 to TRBJ1-1; possible D gene TRBD1, 6 bases. CDR1 is PRHDT, CDR2 FYEKMQ, per germline (reference sequence). This CDR3 spans 15 amino acids. The germline V and J ends were trimmed by 2 bases and 4 bases, with 14 bases remaining between them.

On this clone itself: The same CDR3 is also encoded by other DNA sequences in this sample. The rearrangement joins TRBV27 to TRBJ2-7, with 7 bases lining up with TRBD1. Unmatched junction bases numbered 5, after V lost 6 bases and J lost 0 bases. The CDR3 runs to 14 residues. Germline CDR1 reads MNHEY; CDR2 reads SMNVEV (reference sequence). Here the CDR3 reads CASSWTGGSYEQYF. The CDR3 DNA follows: TGTGCCAGCAGCTGGACAGGTGGCTCCTACGAGCAGTACTTC.